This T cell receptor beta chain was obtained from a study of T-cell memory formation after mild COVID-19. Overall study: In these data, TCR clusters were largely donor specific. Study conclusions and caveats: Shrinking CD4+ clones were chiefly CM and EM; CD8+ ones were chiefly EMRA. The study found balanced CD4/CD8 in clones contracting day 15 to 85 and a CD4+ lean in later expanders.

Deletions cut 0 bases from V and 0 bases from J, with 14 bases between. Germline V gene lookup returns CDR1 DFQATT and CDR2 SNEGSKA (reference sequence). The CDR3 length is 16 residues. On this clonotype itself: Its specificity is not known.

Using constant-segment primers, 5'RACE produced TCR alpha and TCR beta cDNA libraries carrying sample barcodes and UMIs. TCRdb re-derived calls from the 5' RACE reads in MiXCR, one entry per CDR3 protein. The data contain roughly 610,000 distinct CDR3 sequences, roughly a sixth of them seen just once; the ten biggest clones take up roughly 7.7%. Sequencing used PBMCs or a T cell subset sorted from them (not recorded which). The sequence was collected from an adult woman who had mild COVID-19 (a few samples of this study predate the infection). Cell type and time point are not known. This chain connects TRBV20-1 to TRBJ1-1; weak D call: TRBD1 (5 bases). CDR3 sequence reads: CSARDWDRQMNTEAFF. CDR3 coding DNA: TGCAGTGCTAGAGATTGGGACCGCCAAATGAACACTGAAGCTTTCTTT.